A selection of T cell receptor beta chains follows, all from one sample in a study of cytomegalovirus exposure and HLA in healthy donors. The repertoire was sequenced with immunoSEQ multiplex PCR; TCRdb's copy has only in-frame clones and lacks some. Seen here are about 150,000 clones, 75% observed once, and the top ten hold about 10%. The sample comprised PBMCs. These receptors were taken from a man younger than 35 in good health and CMV-seropositive. CDR3s include the opening cysteine and the closing phenylalanine or tryptophan. D genes are given only for firm matches. Clone sizes are given selectively: once, few, many, or a class where the clone is expanded.

>.|TRBJ2-2|TRBV18|.
CASTPGGHGELFF
TGTGCCAGCACCCCGGGGGGCCACGGGGAGCTGTTTTTT
>TRBD1|TRBJ2-7|TRBV27|.
CASSSHGTGAREQYF
TGTGCCAGCAGTTCCCACGGGACAGGGGCAAGGGAGCAGTACTTC
>.|TRBJ1-3|TRBV6-6|once
CASSKRTGSTGNTIYF
TGTGCCAGCAGTAAAAGAACAGGTTCTACTGGAAACACCATATATTTT
>.|TRBJ1-6|TRBV30|.
CAWSPGGSPLHF
TGTGCCTGGAGCCCGGGGGGGTCACCCCTCCACTTT
>.|TRBJ1-2|TRBV7-2|.
CASSLRTGTLSGYTF
TGTGCCAGCAGCTTAAGAACCGGGACACTATCGGGCTACACCTTC
>TRBD1|TRBJ1-6|TRBV6-1|.
CASSEIRVWTGDNSPLHF
TGTGCCAGCAGTGAAATTCGGGTCTGGACAGGGGATAATTCACCCCTCCACTTT
>TRBD1|TRBJ2-3|TRBV5-1|.
CASSLNRGASTDTQYF
TGCGCCAGCAGCTTAAACAGGGGTGCTAGCACAGATACGCAGTATTTT
>TRBD1|TRBJ2-1|TRBV5-1|few
CASSLTGEYNEQFF
TGCGCCAGCAGCTTGACAGGGGAATACAATGAGCAGTTCTTC
>TRBD2|TRBJ2-5|TRBV9|.
CASSPGLAKETQYF
TGTGCCAGCAGCCCCGGACTAGCCAAAGAGACCCAGTACTTC
>.|TRBJ2-1|TRBV5-1|.
CASSFGTVEQFF
TGCGCCAGCTCGTTCGGGACTGTCGAGCAGTTCTTC
>.|TRBJ2-7|TRBV5-1|.
CASSLVSGGAYEQYF
TGCGCCAGCAGCTTGGTTAGCGGCGGGGCCTACGAGCAGTACTTC
>.|TRBJ1-3|TRBV4-1|.
CASSQPPRGTIYF
TGCGCCAGCAGCCAACCACCCCGGGGCACCATATATTTT
>.|TRBJ1-2|TRBV21-1|.
CASSKKRQGDGYTF
TGTGCCAGCAGCAAAAAGAGGCAGGGGGATGGCTACACCTTC
>.|TRBJ2-2|TRBV27|.
CASSIRTENTGELFF
TGTGCCAGCAGTATAAGGACAGAGAACACCGGGGAGCTGTTTTTT
>TRBD1|TRBJ2-7|TRBV14|.
CASSPWTGNREQYF
TGTGCCAGCAGCCCTTGGACAGGGAACCGCGAGCAGTACTTC
>.|TRBJ2-7|TRBV27|.
CASSPLPGSGYEQYF
TGTGCCAGCAGTCCCCTTCCGGGATCCGGCTACGAGCAGTACTTC
>.|TRBJ2-7|TRBV7-9|once
CSSSPYPQGSSYEQYF
TGTTCCAGCAGCCCCTATCCCCAGGGGAGCTCCTACGAGCAGTACTTC
>.|TRBJ1-1|TRBV28|.
CASSPGTLATEAFF
TGTGCCAGCAGCCCCGGGACTCTCGCCACTGAAGCTTTCTTT
>TRBD1|TRBJ1-2|TRBV28|few
CASTAQTGGVGYGYTF
TGTGCCAGCACCGCCCAGACAGGGGGCGTAGGCTATGGCTACACCTTC
>.|TRBJ1-1|TRBV1|.
CTSSDRQNTEAFF
TGCACCAGCAGCGACAGGCAAAACACTGAAGCTTTCTTT
>TRBD1|TRBJ2-2|TRBV7-2|.
CASSLKGQGWMFF
TGTGCCAGCAGCCTGAAGGGACAGGGTTGGATGTTTTTT
>TRBD1|TRBJ2-5|TRBV7-2|.
CASSFFGQGVSQETQYF
TGTGCCAGCAGCTTTTTTGGACAGGGAGTCTCTCAAGAGACCCAGTACTTC
>TRBD2|TRBJ2-1|TRBV29-1|.
CSVPRTSGREQFF
TGCAGCGTACCCCGGACTAGCGGGAGAGAGCAGTTCTTC
>TRBD1|TRBJ1-2|TRBV5-1|few
CASSLQRTGVYGYTF
TGCGCCAGCAGCTTGCAACGGACAGGAGTCTATGGCTACACCTTC
>.|TRBJ2-3|TRBV27|.
CASRPLQGAFTDTQYF
TGTGCCAGCAGACCACTACAGGGAGCATTCACAGATACGCAGTATTTT
>TRBD1|TRBJ1-2|TRBV5-1|.
CASSFRQGANGYTF
TGCGCCAGCAGCTTTCGACAGGGGGCGAATGGCTACACCTTC
>.|TRBJ1-3|TRBV6-1|few
CASSEALSSGNTIYF
TGTGCCAGCAGTGAAGCTCTCAGCTCTGGAAACACCATATATTTT
>TRBD1|TRBJ2-7|TRBV4-2|.
CASSHSGGTGRHGEQYF
TGTGCCAGCAGCCATTCTGGCGGGACAGGGCGTCACGGCGAGCAGTACTTC
>.|TRBJ2-3|TRBV6-6|.
CASSYTPPNTDTQYF
TGTGCCAGCAGTTACACTCCCCCCAACACAGATACGCAGTATTTT
>TRBD1|TRBJ1-2|TRBV10-3|.
CAISPTGGSHGYTF
TGTGCCATCAGTCCGACAGGGGGGAGCCATGGCTACACCTTC
>.|TRBJ2-3|TRBV7-9|.
CASSEGGTDTQYF
TGTGCCAGCAGCGAGGGAGGCACAGATACGCAGTATTTT
>.|TRBJ2-7|TRBV27|.
CASSATRYEQYF
TGTGCCAGCAGTGCAACTAGGTACGAGCAGTACTTC
>.|TRBJ1-1|TRBV23-1|.
CASSPETRPRGTEAFF
TGCGCCAGCAGTCCCGAAACCCGTCCCAGGGGCACTGAAGCTTTCTTT
>TRBD1|TRBJ1-1|TRBV4-1|.
CASSHPTLRTGTLGNEAFF
TGCGCCAGCAGCCACCCTACTCTCCGGACAGGGACTCTAGGAAATGAAGCTTTCTTT
>.|TRBJ2-7|TRBV27|.
CASSLKQGSYEQYF
TGTGCCAGCAGTTTGAAGCAGGGATCCTACGAGCAGTACTTC
>.|TRBJ2-3|TRBV10-2|.
CASRRQRGSSTDTQYF
TGCGCCAGTCGACGGCAACGCGGATCTAGCACAGATACGCAGTATTTT
>.|TRBJ1-3|TRBV28|.
CASSLSGEAGNTIYF
TGTGCCAGCAGTTTAAGCGGGGAAGCTGGAAACACCATATATTTT
>.|TRBJ2-3|TRBV18|.
CASSPNYISTDTQYF
TGTGCCAGCTCACCAAACTATATTAGCACAGATACGCAGTATTTT
>.|TRBJ2-5|TRBV5-1|.
CASSSSMETQYF
TGCGCCAGCAGCTCCTCTATGGAGACCCAGTACTTC
>.|TRBJ2-7|TRBV21-1|.
CASSKKRVYEQYF
TGTGCCAGCAGCAAAAAGAGGGTCTACGAGCAGTACTTC
>.|TRBJ2-1|TRBV4-1|.
CASSQDRGKVFF
TGCGCCAGCAGCCAAGACAGGGGTAAGGTGTTCTTC
>.|TRBJ2-3|TRBV11-3|.
CASSHRVSRTQYF
TGTGCCAGCAGCCACCGGGTTAGTCGTACGCAGTATTTT
>.|TRBJ2-7|TRBV11-2|.
CASFSPGGREQYF
TGTGCCAGCTTTTCCCCGGGGGGCCGCGAGCAGTACTTC
>TRBD1|TRBJ2-1|TRBV9|.
CASSNRDRTYNEQFF
TGTGCCAGCAGCAACCGGGACAGAACCTACAATGAGCAGTTCTTC
>.|TRBJ2-1|TRBV7-2|.
CASSSYEFSPVEQFF
TGTGCCAGCAGCTCTTATGAGTTTTCCCCGGTTGAGCAGTTCTTC
>TRBD1|TRBJ2-7|TRBV27|.
CASSSGGYEQYF
TGTGCCAGCAGTTCAGGGGGTTACGAGCAGTACTTC
>.|TRBJ1-1|TRBV7-8|few
CASTSPLTEAFF
TGTGCCAGCACCTCCCCCCTCACTGAAGCTTTCTTT
>.|TRBJ2-3|TRBV15|once
CATSRDGAPTDTQYF
TGTGCCACCAGCAGAGATGGAGCTCCCACAGATACGCAGTATTTT
>.|TRBJ2-7|TRBV7-8|.
CASSTQQWKGEQYF
TGTGCCAGCAGCACCCAACAGTGGAAAGGCGAGCAGTACTTC
>TRBD2|TRBJ2-3|TRBV6-5|.
CASSPRTSGSPLF
TGTGCCAGCAGCCCCCGGACTAGCGGGAGTCCCTTATTT